These 23 T cell receptor beta chains were sequenced from one sample in a study of cytomegalovirus exposure and HLA in healthy donors. Clones were read by immunoSEQ multiplex PCR, and TCRdb kept only the in-frame ones, dropping some. The table records some 130,000 clones, approximately 84% of them present only once. Sequenced: PBMCs. The receptor source for this set is a man younger than 45 in good health and CMV-seropositive.

This chain joins TRBV14 and TRBJ2-7; TRBD1 matches 12 bases. The junction had 6 bases not matched to a gene; V was cut back by 3 bases and J by 6 bases. Germline assignment: CDR1 SGHDN and CDR2 FVKESK. The CDR3 runs 15 residues. The CDR3 protein is CASSQAGTGGREQYF. DNA for the CDR3: TGTGCCAGCAGCCAGGCCGGGACAGGGGGCCGCGAGCAGTACTTC.

This sequence joins TRBV5-1 and TRBJ2-7, with a tentative D call TRBD2 (5 bases). The CDR3 extends over 14 amino acids. V lost 2 bases and J 3 bases, leaving 12 bases between the germline ends. The germline CDR1 and CDR2 sequences are SGHRS and YFSETQ. CDR3 nucleotide sequence: TGCGCCAGCAGCTTACGGGGTAGTGGCTACGAGCAGTACTTC. Residues: CASSLRGSGYEQYF.

This clone was recorded only once. The CDR3 DNA sequence: TGTGCCAGCAAGGGAGCGGTCACAGATACGCAGTATTTT. Protein: CASKGAVTDTQYF. The genes are TRBV6-5 and TRBJ2-3; perhaps TRBD2 as D (5 bases). V lost 7 bases and J 2 bases, leaving 10 bases between the germline ends. This CDR3 comprises 13 residues. Germline CDR1 and CDR2: MNHEY and SVGAGI.

This chain links TRBV29-1 with TRBJ1-2, with 7 bases aligning to TRBD1. This CDR3 has 11 residues. Trimming cost V 4 bases and J 7 bases; bases outside gene matches: 3. The germline gives CDR1 SQVTM, CDR2 ANQGSEA. For the CDR3, the DNA is TGCAGCGTTGTTCAGGGGGTTGGCTACACCTTC. This translates into CSVVQGVGYTF.

The chain recombines TRBV30 with TRBJ1-4; possible D gene TRBD1, 6 bases. There are 13 residues in the CDR3. The germline gives CDR1 GTSNPN, CDR2 SVGIG (reference sequence). Trimming removed 2 bases at V and 7 bases at J, with 11 bases between. The CDR3 region is CAWSTGRGEKLFF. CDR3 nucleotide sequence: TGTGCCTGGAGTACAGGGAGAGGTGAAAAACTGTTTTTT.

The V call is TRBV21-1, the J call TRBJ2-1; TRBD2 is taken as the D call from the table, unchecked against the DNA. TRBV21-1 is a listed pseudogene. This CDR3 is 20 amino acids long. This CDR3 reads CASSLPTTGLAGGAYNEQFF. CDR3 nucleotide sequence: TGTGCCAGCAGCTTACCGACCACGGGACTAGCGGGAGGGGCCTACAATGAGCAGTTCTTC.

The gene calls are TRBV5-4 and TRBJ1-2, with 9 bases lining up with TRBD1. This CDR3 is 14 amino acids long. Trimming at V came to 0 bases and at J to 7 bases, leaving 4 bases not matched to a gene. Germline values: CDR1 SGHNT, CDR2 YYREEE (reference sequence). The CDR3 DNA is TGTGCCAGCAGCTTGGGACAGGGGGAAGGTGGCTACACCTTC. It encodes CASSLGQGEGGYTF.

This sequence joins TRBV19 and TRBJ2-7; tentatively, D is TRBD1 (7 bases). There are 13 residues in the CDR3. Germline CDR1 reads LNHDA; CDR2 reads SQIVND (reference sequence). V dropped 6 bases and J dropped 5 bases, with 14 bases sitting between them. CDR3 sequence: CASRAQGGHEQYF. The CDR3 DNA reads as TGTGCCAGTAGAGCGCAGGGGGGCCACGAGCAGTACTTC.

The chain couples TRBV5-4 to TRBJ1-3; possible D gene TRBD1, 5 bases. Deletions cut 4 bases from V and 4 bases from J, with 21 bases between. CDR3 length equals 17 residues. The germline V gene encodes CDR1 SGHNT and CDR2 YYREEE (reference sequence). In nucleotides, the CDR3 is TGTGCCAGCAGCCCAACCCCGCTCCAGGGCGCAGGAAACACCATATATTTT. Protein: CASSPTPLQGAGNTIYF.

V and J are TRBV9 and TRBJ2-1; the match to TRBD2 covers 13 bases. With V trimmed by 3 bases and J by 8 bases, 8 bases remained unmatched. Germline V CDR1 and CDR2: SGDLS, YYNGEE. The CDR3 is made up of 16 amino acids. In DNA form, the CDR3 reads TGTGCCAGCAGCGGAACTAGCGGGAGGGCCAGGGATGAGCAGTTCTTC. This sequence encodes CASSGTSGRARDEQFF.

This clone has a single count. The genes are TRBV29-1 and TRBJ1-2; D not certain. The CDR3 is made up of 12 amino acids. Germline CDR1 reads SQVTM; CDR2 reads ANQGSEA. The CDR3 here is CNGGESRAGYTF. The CDR3 DNA is TGCAACGGTGGGGAGAGTCGGGCTGGCTACACCTTC.

The rearrangement links TRBV25-1 to TRBJ1-4; perhaps TRBD1 as D (6 bases). Germline CDR1 is MGHDK and CDR2 is SYGVNS. The CDR3 has 15 residues. The V and J ends lost 2 bases and 8 bases respectively, with 15 bases between them. CDR3 in DNA: TGTGCCAGCAGTGAAGGGGACACCCCGCGGGAAAAACTGTTTTTT. Amino acid sequence: CASSEGDTPREKLFF.

The CDR3: CASSGLAGGNEQFF. CDR3 coding DNA: TGTGCCAGCAGCGGACTAGCGGGAGGAAATGAGCAGTTCTTC. The chain employs TRBV6-4 and TRBJ2-1; 14 bases fit TRBD2. The germline V gene has CDR1 MRHNA and CDR2 SNTAGT. The CDR3 runs 14 residues. Trimming at V came to 6 bases and at J to 7 bases, leaving 2 bases not matched to a gene.

The rearrangement links TRBV6-4 to TRBJ1-1; D is unclear. Germline values: CDR1 MRHNA, CDR2 SNTAGT. The CDR3 consists of 15 residues. V was trimmed by 4 bases and J by 3 bases, leaving 15 bases between them. The DNA of the CDR3 is TGTGCCAGCAGTGCCCGGGAAATGGTGGACACTGAAGCTTTCTTT. Amino acid sequence: CASSAREMVDTEAFF.

The chain is built from TRBV5-1 and TRBJ1-4; TRBD1 matches at 8 bases. This CDR3 spans 15 amino acids. The V gene's germline CDR1 is SGHRS and CDR2 YFSETQ. The V and J ends lost 0 bases and 6 bases, in that order; junction bases with no gene match: 4. The chain's CDR3 is CASSLAAGGYEKLFF. Here the CDR3 DNA reads TGCGCCAGCAGCTTGGCGGCAGGGGGCTATGAAAAACTGTTTTTT.

Worth noting for this clone: Other DNA variants within this sample encode the same CDR3. V is TRBV19 and J is TRBJ1-5; 10 positions match TRBD1. Trimming at V came to 5 bases and at J to 3 bases, leaving 7 bases not matched to a gene. The CDR3 contains 16 residues. Germline loops: CDR1 LNHDA, CDR2 SQIVND (reference sequence). The CDR3 reads CASSLPGQGINQPQHF. The DNA of the CDR3 is TGTGCCAGTAGTTTACCGGGACAGGGGATCAATCAGCCCCAGCATTTT.

The genes are TRBV6-5 and TRBJ2-1, with D possibly TRBD2 on 8 matching bases. Looked up from germline, CDR1 is MNHEY and CDR2 is SVGAGI. V was clipped by 8 bases and J by 7 bases, with 21 bases between them. The length of the CDR3 is 15 residues. DNA of the CDR3: TGTGCCAGCGGGACAGCGGGAGCGGCAAAAAATGAGCAGTTCTTC. This gives the protein CASGTAGAAKNEQFF.

The rearrangement joins TRBV4-1 to TRBJ2-1, with 8 nucleotides matching TRBD2. The CDR3 has 15 residues. V shed 8 bases and J 6 bases; nucleotides not matched to a gene: 12. Germline V CDR1 and CDR2: MGHRA, YSYEKL. The CDR3 nucleotides read TGCGCCAGCCAAAGGGGGGGACTAGGGGGCAATGAGCAGTTCTTC. Encoded protein: CASQRGGLGGNEQFF.

V usage is TRBV7-9 and J usage is TRBJ1-1, with D tentatively TRBD1 (6 bases). Germline CDR1 SEHNR, CDR2 FQNEAQ (reference sequence). Trimming cost V 5 bases and J 4 bases, with 17 bases left between them. The CDR3 runs to 15 residues. CDR3 in DNA: TGTGCCAGCAGCCCCCAACAGGGCCGGGGCACTGAAGCTTTCTTT. Residues: CASSPQQGRGTEAFF. The full variable domain, in which reference TRBV7-9 and TRBJ1-1 provide the parts outside the CDR3, is DTGVSQNPRHKITKRGQNVTFRCDPISEHNRLYWYRQTLGQGPEFLTYFQNEAQLEKSRLLSDRFSAERPKGSFSTLEIQRTEQGDSAMYLCASSPQQGRGTEAFFGQGTRLTVV.

The sample holds a few counts of this clone. The rearrangement uses TRBV4-2 and TRBJ1-2, with D perhaps TRBD1 (5 bases). Trimming cost V 1 base and J 7 bases, with 13 bases left between them. Germline lookup yields CDR1 LGHNA and CDR2 YNFKEQ. The CDR3 spans 14 residues. In DNA, the CDR3 is TGTGCCAGCAGCCAAGTTGTCCAGGGCAGTGGCTACACCTTC. This codes for CASSQVVQGSGYTF.

This clone was seen a handful of times. V usage is TRBV10-3 and J usage is TRBJ2-7; 7 bases are shared with TRBD1. V trimming: 4 bases; J trimming: 3 bases; junction bases outside the gene matches: 0. The CDR3 is 12 residues long. Germline values: CDR1 ENHRY, CDR2 SYGVKD. CDR3 amino acids: CAISGQGYEQYF. In nucleotides, the CDR3 is TGTGCCATCAGTGGACAGGGCTACGAGCAGTACTTC.

This clone has a count of ten or more. The chain joins TRBV5-1 to TRBJ1-2, with unresolved D. The CDR3 contains 12 residues. Germline CDR1 is SGHRS and CDR2 is YFSETQ. Trimming took off 7 bases at V and 3 bases at J, with 10 bases between the two ends. CDR3 bases: TGCGCCAGCCCAGGTACTCACTATGGCTACACCTTC. Protein: CASPGTHYGYTF.

The chain is built from TRBV4-1 and TRBJ1-2; D is uncertain. CDR1 and CDR2 from the germline V gene are MGHRA and YSYEKL. Trimming pared 4 bases from V and 5 bases from J, leaving 11 bases between. CDR3 length: 13 amino acids. DNA of the CDR3: TGCGCCAGCAGCCCTCCCGGAGGTTATGGCTACACCTTC. It translates to CASSPPGGYGYTF.